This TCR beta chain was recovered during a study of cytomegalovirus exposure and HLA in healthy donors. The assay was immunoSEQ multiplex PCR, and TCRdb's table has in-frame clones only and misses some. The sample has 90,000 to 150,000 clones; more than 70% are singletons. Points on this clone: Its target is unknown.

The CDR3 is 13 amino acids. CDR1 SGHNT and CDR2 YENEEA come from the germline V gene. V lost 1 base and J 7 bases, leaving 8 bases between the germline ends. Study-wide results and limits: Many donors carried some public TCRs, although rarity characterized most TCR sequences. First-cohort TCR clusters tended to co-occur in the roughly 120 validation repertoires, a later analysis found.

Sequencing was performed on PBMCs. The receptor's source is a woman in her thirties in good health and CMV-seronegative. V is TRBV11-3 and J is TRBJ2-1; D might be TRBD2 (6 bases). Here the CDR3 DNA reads TGTGCCAGCAGCTTAGGACTAGTTAATGAGCAGTTCTTC. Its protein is CASSLGLVNEQFF.